This TCR beta chain was captured by sequencing in a study of CD4 and CD8 cells across lung adenocarcinoma regions. Each CDR3 protein gets one entry after TCRdb re-called the PCR reads with MiXCR. The table includes 25,000 or so distinct CDR3 sequences, roughly half detected once. The germline V and J ends were trimmed by 6 bases and 8 bases, with 27 bases remaining between them. CDR1 MNHNS and CDR2 SASEGT come from the germline V gene. The CDR3 length is 17 residues. Samples came from patients with localized non-small cell lung adenocarcinoma. This sequence originates from a male donor with lung adenocarcinoma. The CD4 and CD8 labels of this study may be unreliable. The specimen sequenced was CD4+ T cells from the center of a lung tumor. The chain uses TRBV6-1 and TRBJ2-3, with D perhaps matching TRBD1 (6 bases). CDR3 loop: CASRAPQGLSGTGTQYF. The CDR3 DNA reads as TGTGCCAGCAGAGCGCCACAGGGTTTGTCGGGCACCGGTACGCAGTATTTT.